Many counts were recorded for the clone carrying this T cell receptor (beta chain). The record originates from a study of T cells in Graves' hyperthyroidism and ophthalmopathy. Study context: Peripheral blood samples were taken at initial diagnosis, prior to any treatment.

RNA transcripts yielded amplified TCR beta CDR3 regions. A first-round RT-PCR of the TCR CDR3 used the HTBI primer set. Using its own MiXCR run on the multiplex PCR reads, TCRdb lists one record per CDR3 protein. The sample records 400,000 to 500,000 distinct CDR3 sequences, roughly 15% being singletons. The CDR3 totals 15 residues. CDR1 and CDR2 from the germline V gene are SGHRS and YFSETQ. Trimming removed 7 bases at V and 7 bases at J, with 24 bases between. Any patient presenting with uncontrolled infection, other autoimmune disease, pregnancy or lactation was left out. The rearrangement uses TRBV5-1 and TRBJ2-7, with D possibly called TRBD1 or TRBD2 (5 bases each). Input material: blood. This receptor was identified in a woman younger than 35 with Graves' hyperthyroidism. The CDR3 sequence: CASGPTGTLVGEQYF. The CDR3 nucleotides read TGCGCCAGCGGACCCACCGGGACGTTGGTCGGTGAGCAGTACTTC.